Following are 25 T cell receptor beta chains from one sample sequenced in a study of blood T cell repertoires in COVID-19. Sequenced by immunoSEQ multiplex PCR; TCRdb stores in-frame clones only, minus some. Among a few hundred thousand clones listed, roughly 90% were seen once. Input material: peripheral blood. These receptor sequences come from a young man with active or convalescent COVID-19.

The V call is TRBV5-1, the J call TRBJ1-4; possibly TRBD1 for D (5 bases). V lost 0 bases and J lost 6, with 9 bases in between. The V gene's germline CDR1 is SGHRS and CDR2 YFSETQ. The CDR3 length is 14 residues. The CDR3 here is CASSLAGVDEKLFF. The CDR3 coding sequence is TGCGCCAGCAGCTTGGCGGGGGTAGATGAAAAACTGTTTTTT.

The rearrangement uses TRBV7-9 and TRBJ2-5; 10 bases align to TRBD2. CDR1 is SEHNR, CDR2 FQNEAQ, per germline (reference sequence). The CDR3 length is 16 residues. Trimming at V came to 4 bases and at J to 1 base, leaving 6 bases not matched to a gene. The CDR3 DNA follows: TGTGCCAGCAGCTCCAGAACTAGCGGGGCCCAAGAGACCCAGTACTTC. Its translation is CASSSRTSGAQETQYF.

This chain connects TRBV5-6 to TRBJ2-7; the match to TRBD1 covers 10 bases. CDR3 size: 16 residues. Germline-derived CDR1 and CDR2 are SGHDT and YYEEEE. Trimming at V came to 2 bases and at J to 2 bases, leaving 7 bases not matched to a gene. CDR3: CASSFWGQGRTYEQYF. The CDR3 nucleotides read TGTGCCAGCAGCTTTTGGGGACAGGGGAGAACCTACGAGCAGTACTTC.

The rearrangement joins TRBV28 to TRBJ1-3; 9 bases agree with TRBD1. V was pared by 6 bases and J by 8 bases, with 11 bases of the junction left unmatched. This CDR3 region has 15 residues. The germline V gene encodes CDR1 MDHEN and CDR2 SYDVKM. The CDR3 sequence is CASRAQGAGRDTIYF. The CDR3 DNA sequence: TGTGCCAGCAGGGCACAGGGGGCCGGTAGGGACACCATATATTTT.

The CDR3: CASSVGTGITTDTQYF. In DNA form, the CDR3 reads TGTGCCAGCAGCGTGGGGACAGGGATAACCACAGATACGCAGTATTTT. The chain uses TRBV9 and TRBJ2-3, with 9 bases identical to TRBD1. The CDR3 length is 16 residues. CDR1 is SGDLS and CDR2 is YYNGEE in the germline V gene. The J segment lost 2 bases and the V segment lost 2 bases, leaving 6 bases of the junction unmatched.

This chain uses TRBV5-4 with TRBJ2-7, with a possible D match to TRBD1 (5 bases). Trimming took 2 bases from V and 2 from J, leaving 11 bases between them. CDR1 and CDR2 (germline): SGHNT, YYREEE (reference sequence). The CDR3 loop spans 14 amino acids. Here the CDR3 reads CASSFQQDTYEQYF. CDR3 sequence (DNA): TGTGCCAGCAGCTTTCAACAGGATACCTACGAGCAGTACTTC.

CDR3 sequence: CASSTSGDYEQYF. CDR3 DNA: TGTGCCAGCAGCACTAGCGGGGACTACGAGCAGTACTTC. The chain recombines TRBV13 with TRBJ2-7; 10 nucleotides match TRBD2. Germline CDR1 is PRHDT and CDR2 is FYEKMQ (reference sequence). J lost 3 bases, V lost 5 bases, and 1 base had no gene match. This CDR3 has 13 amino acids.

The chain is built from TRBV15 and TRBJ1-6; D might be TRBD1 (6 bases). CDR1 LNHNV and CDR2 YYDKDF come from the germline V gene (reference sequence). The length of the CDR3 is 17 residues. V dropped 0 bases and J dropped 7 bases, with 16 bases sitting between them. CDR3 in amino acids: CATSRDLSGTMNSPLHF. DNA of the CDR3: TGTGCCACCAGCAGAGATCTGTCAGGGACAATGAATTCACCCCTCCACTTT.

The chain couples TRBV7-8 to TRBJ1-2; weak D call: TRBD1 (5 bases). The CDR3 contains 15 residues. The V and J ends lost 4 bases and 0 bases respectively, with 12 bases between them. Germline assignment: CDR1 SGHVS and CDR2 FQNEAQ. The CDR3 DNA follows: TGTGCCAGCAGCTATGGGAGGGGATCTAACTATGGCTACACCTTC. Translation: CASSYGRGSNYGYTF.

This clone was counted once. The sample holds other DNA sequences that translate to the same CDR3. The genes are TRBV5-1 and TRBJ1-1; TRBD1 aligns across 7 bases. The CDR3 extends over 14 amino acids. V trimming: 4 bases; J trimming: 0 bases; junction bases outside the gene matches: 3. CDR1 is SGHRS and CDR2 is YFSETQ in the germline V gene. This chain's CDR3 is CASSPGQMNTEAFF. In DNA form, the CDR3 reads TGCGCCAGCAGCCCGGGACAGATGAACACTGAAGCTTTCTTT.

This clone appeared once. The CDR3 loop reads CASSLAGVRNEQYF. DNA of the CDR3: TGTGCCAGCAGCTTAGCGGGGGTTCGGAACGAGCAGTACTTC. The rearrangement joins TRBV11-2 to TRBJ2-7, with TRBD2 as a possible D gene (6 bases). V dropped 1 base and J dropped 5 bases, with 12 bases sitting between them. CDR1 SGHAT and CDR2 FQNNGV come from the germline V gene. The CDR3 is made up of 14 amino acids.

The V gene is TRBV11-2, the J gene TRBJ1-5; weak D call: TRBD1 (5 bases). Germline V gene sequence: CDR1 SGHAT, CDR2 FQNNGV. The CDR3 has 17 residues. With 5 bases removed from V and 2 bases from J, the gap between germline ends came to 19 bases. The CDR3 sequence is CASSTGGVRSGNQPQHF. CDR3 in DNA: TGTGCCAGCAGCACCGGGGGGGTGAGGTCGGGCAATCAGCCCCAGCATTTT.

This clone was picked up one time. DNA for the CDR3: TGTGCCAGTAGTCATCCGGGACAGGGGAACACTGAAGCTTTCTTT. Translated, it gives CASSHPGQGNTEAFF. The rearrangement joins TRBV19 to TRBJ1-1; 9 positions agree with TRBD1. The CDR3 consists of 15 residues. Trimming took 5 bases from V and 1 from J; bases not matched to a gene: 5. Germline CDR1 and CDR2: LNHDA and SQIVND (reference sequence).

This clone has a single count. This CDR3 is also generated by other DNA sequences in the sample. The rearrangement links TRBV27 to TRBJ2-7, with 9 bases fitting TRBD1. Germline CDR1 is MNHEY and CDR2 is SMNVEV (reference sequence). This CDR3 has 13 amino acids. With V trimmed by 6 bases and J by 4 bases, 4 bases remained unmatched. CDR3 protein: CASRPGQGYEQYF. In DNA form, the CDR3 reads TGTGCCAGCAGGCCGGGACAGGGTTACGAGCAGTACTTC.

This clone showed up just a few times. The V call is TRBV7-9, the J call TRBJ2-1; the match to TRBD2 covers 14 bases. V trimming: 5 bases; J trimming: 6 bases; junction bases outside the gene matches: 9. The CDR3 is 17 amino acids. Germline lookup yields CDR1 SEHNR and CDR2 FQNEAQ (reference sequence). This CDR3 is CASSAGLAGVRGNEQFF. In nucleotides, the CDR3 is TGTGCCAGCAGCGCGGGACTAGCGGGGGTAAGAGGCAATGAGCAGTTCTTC.

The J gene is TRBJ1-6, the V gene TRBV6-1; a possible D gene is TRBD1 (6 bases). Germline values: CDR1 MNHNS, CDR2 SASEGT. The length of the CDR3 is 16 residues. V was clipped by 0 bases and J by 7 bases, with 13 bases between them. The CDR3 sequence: CASSEALGARNSPLHF. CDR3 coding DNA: TGTGCCAGCAGTGAAGCGCTGGGGGCGCGGAATTCACCCCTCCACTTT.

The CDR3 loop is CTSSQDSRGETYEQYF. In nucleotides, the CDR3 is TGCACCAGCAGCCAAGATTCGCGGGGGGAGACCTACGAGCAGTACTTC. This chain links TRBV1 with TRBJ2-7; the table's D gene call, TRBD2, was not cross checked with the DNA. TRBV1 is a documented pseudogene. The CDR3 spans 16 residues.

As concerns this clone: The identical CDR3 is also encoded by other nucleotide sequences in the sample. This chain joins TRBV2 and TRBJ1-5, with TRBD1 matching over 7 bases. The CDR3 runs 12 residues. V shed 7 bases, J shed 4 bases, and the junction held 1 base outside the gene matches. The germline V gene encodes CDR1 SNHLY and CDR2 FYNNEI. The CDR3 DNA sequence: TGTGCCAGCAACAGGGGTAATCAGCCCCAGCATTTT. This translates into CASNRGNQPQHF.

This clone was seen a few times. CDR3 in amino acids: CASSLAGQPGGYTF. Written as DNA, the CDR3 is TGTGCCAGCAGCTTGGCGGGACAGCCAGGGGGCTACACCTTC. This chain uses TRBV5-6 with TRBJ1-2; 7 bases are shared with TRBD1. Germline trimming cut 0 bases from V and 8 bases from J; bases unmatched to any gene: 7. CDR3 size: 14 residues. Germline V gives CDR1 SGHDT, CDR2 YYEEEE.

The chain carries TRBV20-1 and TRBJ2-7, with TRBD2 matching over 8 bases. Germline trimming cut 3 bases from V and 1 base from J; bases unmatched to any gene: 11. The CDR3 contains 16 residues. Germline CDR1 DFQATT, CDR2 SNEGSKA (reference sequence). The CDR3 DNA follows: TGCAGTGCTAGTAGTAGCGGGGCAACTCTTTCCTACGAGCAGTACTTC. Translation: CSASSSGATLSYEQYF.

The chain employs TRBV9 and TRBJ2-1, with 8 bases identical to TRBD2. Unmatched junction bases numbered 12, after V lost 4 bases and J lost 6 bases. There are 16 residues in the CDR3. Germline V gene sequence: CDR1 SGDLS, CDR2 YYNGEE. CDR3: CASSFSPGTSFNEQFF. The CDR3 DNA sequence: TGTGCCAGCAGCTTCAGCCCCGGGACTAGTTTCAATGAGCAGTTCTTC.

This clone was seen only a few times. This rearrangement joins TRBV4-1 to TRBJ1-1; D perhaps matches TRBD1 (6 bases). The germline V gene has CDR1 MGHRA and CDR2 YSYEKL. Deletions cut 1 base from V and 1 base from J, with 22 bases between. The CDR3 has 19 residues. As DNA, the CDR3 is TGCGCCAGCAGCCAAGCTGTAATCATCCAGGGGCGGTCGAACACTGAAGCTTTCTTT. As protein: CASSQAVIIQGRSNTEAFF.

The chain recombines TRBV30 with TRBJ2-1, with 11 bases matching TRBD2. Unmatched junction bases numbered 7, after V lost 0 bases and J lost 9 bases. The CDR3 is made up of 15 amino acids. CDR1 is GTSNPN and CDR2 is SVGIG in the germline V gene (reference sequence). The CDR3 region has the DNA TGTGCCTGGAGTGTAATAGCGGGGGGGCCAGGTGAGCAGTTCTTC. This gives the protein CAWSVIAGGPGEQFF.

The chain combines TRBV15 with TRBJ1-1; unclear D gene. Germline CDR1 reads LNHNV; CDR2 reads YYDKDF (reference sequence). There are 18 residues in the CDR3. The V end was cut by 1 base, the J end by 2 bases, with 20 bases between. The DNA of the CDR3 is TGTGCCACCAGCAGAGGGGCGGGATCGGCGTTAACAAACACTGAAGCTTTCTTT. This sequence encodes CATSRGAGSALTNTEAFF.

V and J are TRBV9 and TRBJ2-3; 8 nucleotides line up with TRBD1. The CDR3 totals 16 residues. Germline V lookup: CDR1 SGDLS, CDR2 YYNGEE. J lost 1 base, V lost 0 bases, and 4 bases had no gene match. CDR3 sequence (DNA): TGTGCCAGCAGCGTAGGGCCGGGACAGGGCACAGATACGCAGTATTTT. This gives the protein CASSVGPGQGTDTQYF.